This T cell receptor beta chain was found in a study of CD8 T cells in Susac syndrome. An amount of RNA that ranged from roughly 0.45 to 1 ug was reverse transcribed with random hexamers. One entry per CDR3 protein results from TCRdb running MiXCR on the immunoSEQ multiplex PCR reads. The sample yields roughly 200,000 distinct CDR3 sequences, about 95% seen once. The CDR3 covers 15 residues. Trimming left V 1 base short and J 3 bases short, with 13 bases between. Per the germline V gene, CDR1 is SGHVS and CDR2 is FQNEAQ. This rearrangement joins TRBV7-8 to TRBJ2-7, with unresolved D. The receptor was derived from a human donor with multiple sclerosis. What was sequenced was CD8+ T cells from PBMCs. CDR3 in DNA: TGTGCCAGCAGCTTAGGGGTGGGTTCCGGCTACGAGCAGTACTTC. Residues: CASSLGVGSGYEQYF.